This TCR beta chain was observed in a study of blood T cell repertoires in COVID-19. Study information: The United States, Italy and Spain provided the acute and convalescent COVID-19 samples. Nucleic acid was either cDNA or gDNA, and it came from T cells, B-cell-depleted T cells, or PBMCs.

Per germline, CDR1 GTSNPN and CDR2 SVGIG (reference sequence). With 3 bases removed from V and 1 base from J, the gap between germline ends came to 12 bases. This CDR3 spans 14 amino acids. Profiling relied on immunoSEQ multiplex PCR, and the TCRdb table lists in-frame clones only, not all of them. This table holds approximately 450,000 clones, around 88% found once. This receptor was identified in a woman in her thirties with acute or convalescent COVID-19. This chain uses TRBV30 with TRBJ1-1; maybe TRBD1 (6 bases). Sequenced material: peripheral blood. CDR3 sequence reads: CAWSGGGGNTEAFF. Here the CDR3 DNA reads TGTGCCTGGAGCGGTGGGGGCGGGAACACTGAAGCTTTCTTT.